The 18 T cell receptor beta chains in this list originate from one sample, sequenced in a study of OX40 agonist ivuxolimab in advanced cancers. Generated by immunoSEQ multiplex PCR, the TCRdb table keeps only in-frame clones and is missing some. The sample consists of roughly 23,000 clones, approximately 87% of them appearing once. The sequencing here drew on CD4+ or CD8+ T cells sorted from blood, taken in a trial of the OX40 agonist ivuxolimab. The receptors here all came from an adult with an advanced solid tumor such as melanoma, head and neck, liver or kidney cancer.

The CDR3 here is CASSLRPLVEPTGELFF. CDR3 nucleotide sequence: TGTGCCAGCAGTTTAAGACCACTAGTGGAGCCCACCGGGGAGCTGTTTTTT. The V gene is TRBV28, the J gene TRBJ2-2; weak D call: TRBD2 (5 bases). In germline, CDR1 is MDHEN, CDR2 SYDVKM. This CDR3 has 17 amino acids. The V gene lost 2 bases and the J gene lost 4 bases, with 17 bases spanning the gap. The full variable domain, rest sourced from reference TRBV28 and TRBJ2-2, is DVKVTQSSRYLVKRTGEKVFLECVQDMDHENMFWYRQDPGLGLRLIYFSYDVKMKEKGDIPEGYSVSREKKERFSLILESASTNQTSMYLCASSLRPLVEPTGELFFGEGSRLTVL.

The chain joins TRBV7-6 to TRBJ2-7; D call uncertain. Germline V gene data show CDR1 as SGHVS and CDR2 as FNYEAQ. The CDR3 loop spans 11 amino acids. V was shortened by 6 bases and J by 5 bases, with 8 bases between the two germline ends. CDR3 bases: TGTGCCAGCAGACACCACGACGAGCAGTACTTC. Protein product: CASRHHDEQYF. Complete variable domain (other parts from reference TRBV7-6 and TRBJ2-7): GAGVSQSPRYKVTKRGQDVALRCDPISGHVSLYWYRQALGQGPEFLTYFNYEAQQDKSGLPNDRFSAERPEGSISTLTIQRTEQRDSAMYRCASRHHDEQYFGPGTRLTVT.

CDR3 DNA: TGTGCCAGCAGCCCACAGGGCGATGAGCAGTTCTTC. Its translation is CASSPQGDEQFF. The chain uses TRBV14 and TRBJ2-1, with D perhaps TRBD1 (6 bases). V was cut by 4 bases and J by 8 bases, with 9 bases left in between. The length of the CDR3 is 12 residues. The germline gives CDR1 SGHDN, CDR2 FVKESK. The whole variable domain, filled in from reference TRBV14 and TRBJ2-1, reads EAGVTQFPSHSVIEKGQTVTLRCDPISGHDNLYWYRRVMGKEIKFLLHFVKESKQDESGMPNNRFLAERTGGTYSTLKVQPAELEDSGVYFCASSPQGDEQFFGPGTRLTVL.

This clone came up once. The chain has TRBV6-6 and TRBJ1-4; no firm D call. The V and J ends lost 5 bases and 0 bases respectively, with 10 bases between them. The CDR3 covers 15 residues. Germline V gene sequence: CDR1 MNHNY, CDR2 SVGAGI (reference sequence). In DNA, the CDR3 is TGTGCCAGCAGTCATTATCGGTCAACTAATGAAAAACTGTTTTTT. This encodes CASSHYRSTNEKLFF.

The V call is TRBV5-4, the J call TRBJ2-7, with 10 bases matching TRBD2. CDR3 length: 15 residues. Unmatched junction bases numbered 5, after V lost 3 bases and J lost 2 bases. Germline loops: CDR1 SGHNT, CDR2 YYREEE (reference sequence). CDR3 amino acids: CASSYSGGETYEQYF. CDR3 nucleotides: TGTGCCAGCAGCTACAGCGGGGGGGAAACCTACGAGCAGTACTTC.

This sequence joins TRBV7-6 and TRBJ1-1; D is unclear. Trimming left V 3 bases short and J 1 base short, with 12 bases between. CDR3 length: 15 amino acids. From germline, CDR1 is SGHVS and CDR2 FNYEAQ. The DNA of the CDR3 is TGTGCCAGCAGCTTGTCCCCCGGCGGGAACACTGAAGCTTTCTTT. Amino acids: CASSLSPGGNTEAFF.

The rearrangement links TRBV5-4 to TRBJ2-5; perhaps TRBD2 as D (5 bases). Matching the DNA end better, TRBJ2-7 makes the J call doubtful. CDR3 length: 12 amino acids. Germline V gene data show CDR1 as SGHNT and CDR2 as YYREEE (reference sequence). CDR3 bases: TGTGCCAGCAGCTTGGGAGGGCGCGAGCAGTACTTC. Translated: CASSLGGREQYF.

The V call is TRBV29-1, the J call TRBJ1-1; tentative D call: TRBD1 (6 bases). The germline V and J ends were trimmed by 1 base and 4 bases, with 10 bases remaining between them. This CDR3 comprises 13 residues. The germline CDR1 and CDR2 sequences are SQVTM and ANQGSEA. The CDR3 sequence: CSVEGGRLTEAFF. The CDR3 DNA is TGCAGCGTTGAAGGGGGGCGCCTCACTGAAGCTTTCTTT.

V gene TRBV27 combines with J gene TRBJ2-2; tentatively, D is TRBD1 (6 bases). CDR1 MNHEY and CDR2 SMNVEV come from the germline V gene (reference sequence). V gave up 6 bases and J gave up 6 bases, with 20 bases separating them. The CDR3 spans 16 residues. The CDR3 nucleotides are TGTGCCAGCAGGATACAAGGGGGTTTATTCGCCGGGGAGCTGTTTTTT. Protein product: CASRIQGGLFAGELFF.

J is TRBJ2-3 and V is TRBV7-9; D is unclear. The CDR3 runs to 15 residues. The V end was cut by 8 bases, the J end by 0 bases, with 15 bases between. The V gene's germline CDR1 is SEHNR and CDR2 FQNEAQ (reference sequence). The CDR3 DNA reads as TGTGCCAGCTTGGGGTGGGGATCGAGCACAGATACGCAGTATTTT. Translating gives CASLGWGSSTDTQYF.

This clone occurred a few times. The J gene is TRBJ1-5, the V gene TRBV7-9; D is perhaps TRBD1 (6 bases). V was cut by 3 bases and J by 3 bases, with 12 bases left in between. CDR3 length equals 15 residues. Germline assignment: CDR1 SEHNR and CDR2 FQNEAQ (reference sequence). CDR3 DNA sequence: TGTGCCAGCAGCTTCTCTTGGACAGACAATCAGCCCCAGCATTTT. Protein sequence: CASSFSWTDNQPQHF. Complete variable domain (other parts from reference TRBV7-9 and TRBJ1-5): DTGVSQNPRHKITKRGQNVTFRCDPISEHNRLYWYRQTLGQGPEFLTYFQNEAQLEKSRLLSDRFSAERPKGSFSTLEIQRTEQGDSAMYLCASSFSWTDNQPQHFGDGTRLSIL.

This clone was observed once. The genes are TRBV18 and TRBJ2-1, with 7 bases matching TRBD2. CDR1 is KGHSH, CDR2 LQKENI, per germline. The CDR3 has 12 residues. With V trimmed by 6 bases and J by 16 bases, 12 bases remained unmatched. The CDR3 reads CASSPEARGIFF. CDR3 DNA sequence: TGTGCCAGCTCCCCAGAGGCGCGGGGGATCTTCTTC. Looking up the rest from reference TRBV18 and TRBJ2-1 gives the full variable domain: NAGVMQNPRHLVRRRGQEARLRCSPMKGHSHVYWYRQLPEEGLKFMVYLQKENIIDESGMPKERFSAEFPKEGPSILRIQQVVRGDSAAYFCASSPEARGIFFGPGTRLTVL.

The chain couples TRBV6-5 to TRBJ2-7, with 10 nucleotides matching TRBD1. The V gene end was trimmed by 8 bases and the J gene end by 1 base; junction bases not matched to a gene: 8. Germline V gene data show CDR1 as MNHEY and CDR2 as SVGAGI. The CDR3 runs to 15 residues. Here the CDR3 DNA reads TGTGCCAGCGAAGACAGGGGGCGAGCATCCTACGAGCAGTACTTC. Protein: CASEDRGRASYEQYF.

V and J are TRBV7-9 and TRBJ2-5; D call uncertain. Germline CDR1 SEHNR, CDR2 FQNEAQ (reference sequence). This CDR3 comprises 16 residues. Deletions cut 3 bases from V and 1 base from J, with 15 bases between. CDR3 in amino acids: CASSFSELRSQETQYF. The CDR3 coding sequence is TGTGCCAGCAGCTTCTCCGAGTTGCGGAGCCAAGAGACCCAGTACTTC.

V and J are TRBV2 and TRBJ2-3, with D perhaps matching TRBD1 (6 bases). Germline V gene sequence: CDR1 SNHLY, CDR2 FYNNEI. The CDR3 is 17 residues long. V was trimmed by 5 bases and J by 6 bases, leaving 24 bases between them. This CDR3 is CASSSPGQTPSLDTQYF. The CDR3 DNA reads TGTGCCAGCAGTTCTCCGGGACAAACTCCATCCCTGGATACGCAGTATTTT.

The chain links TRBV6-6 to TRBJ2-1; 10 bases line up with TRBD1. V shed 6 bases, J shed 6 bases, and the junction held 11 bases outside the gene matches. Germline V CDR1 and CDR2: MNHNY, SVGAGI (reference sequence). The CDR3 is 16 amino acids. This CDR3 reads CASSYLGQGVFNEQFF. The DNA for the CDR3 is TGTGCCAGCAGCTACCTAGGACAGGGGGTTTTCAATGAGCAGTTCTTC.

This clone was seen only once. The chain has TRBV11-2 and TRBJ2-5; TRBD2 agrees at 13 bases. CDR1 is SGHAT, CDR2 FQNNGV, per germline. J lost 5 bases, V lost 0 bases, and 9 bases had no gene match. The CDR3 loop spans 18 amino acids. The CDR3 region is CASSLDRTSGGAGETQYF. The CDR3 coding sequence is TGTGCCAGCAGCTTAGATCGTACTAGCGGGGGGGCCGGTGAGACCCAGTACTTC.

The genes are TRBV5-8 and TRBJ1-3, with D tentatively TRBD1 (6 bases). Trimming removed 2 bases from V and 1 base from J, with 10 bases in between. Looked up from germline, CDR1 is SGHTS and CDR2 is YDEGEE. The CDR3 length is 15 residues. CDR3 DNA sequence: TGTGCCAGCAGCTTCCTCACAGGGTCTGGAAACACCATATATTTT. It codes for CASSFLTGSGNTIYF.